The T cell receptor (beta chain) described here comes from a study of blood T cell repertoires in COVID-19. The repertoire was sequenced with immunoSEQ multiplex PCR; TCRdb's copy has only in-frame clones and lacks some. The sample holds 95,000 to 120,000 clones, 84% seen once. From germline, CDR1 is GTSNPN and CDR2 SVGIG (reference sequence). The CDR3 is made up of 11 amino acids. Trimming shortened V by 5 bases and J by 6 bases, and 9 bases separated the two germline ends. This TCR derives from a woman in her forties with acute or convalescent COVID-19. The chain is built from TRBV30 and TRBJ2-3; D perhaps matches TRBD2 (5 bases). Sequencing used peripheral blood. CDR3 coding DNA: TGTGCCTGGGCCGGGGTTGATACGCAGTATTTT. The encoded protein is CAWAGVDTQYF.